This entry lists 22 T cell receptor beta chains sequenced from one sample in a study of shared clonotypes between healthy human individuals (dated by TCRdb to 2018 to 2021). Library construction relied on the immunoSEQ multiplex PCR assay. What TCRdb holds here is the immuneACCESS table cut down to in-frame rearrangements. Part of the clones is not present; checked against another copy, under half of the missing clones reflect an unresolved V gene, and the others are unexplained. The sample table shows over a million clones, and 75% to 85% are seen once. 0.6% to 0.75% of the sample is taken by the ten largest. Sample: memory CD4+ T cells from PBMCs. The intended sense of this specimen's cell subset or site label: CD45RA-negative fraction. These receptors all stem from a man aged 18 to 29 in good health. Some clones in this sample may be carry-over from other donors' samples.

The chain carries TRBV7-8 and TRBJ1-1; no reliable D call. The CDR3 is 14 residues long. V was clipped by 1 base and J by 1 base, with 7 bases between them. Looked up from germline, CDR1 is SGHVS and CDR2 is FQNEAQ. CDR3 protein: CASSLEAGNTEAFF. CDR3 coding DNA: TGTGCCAGCAGCTTAGAGGCAGGGAACACTGAAGCTTTCTTT.

Many counts were recorded for this clone. Other DNA sequences within the sample encode an identical CDR3. The V and J genes are TRBV9 and TRBJ2-2; TRBD2 matches 9 bases. J was trimmed by 5 bases and V by 0 bases; bases with no gene match: 2. Germline V CDR1 and CDR2: SGDLS, YYNGEE. This CDR3 is 15 amino acids long. CDR3 bases: TGTGCCAGCAGCGTAGGCGGGAGGGTGACCGGGGAGCTGTTTTTT. Translation: CASSVGGRVTGELFF.

The CDR3 loop is CASSSGGASGRETQYF. CDR3 in DNA: TGCGCCAGCAGCTCCGGTGGGGCCTCGGGGAGGGAGACCCAGTACTTC. The chain links TRBV5-1 to TRBJ2-5, with D tentatively TRBD2 (6 bases). Germline values: CDR1 SGHRS, CDR2 YFSETQ. Trimming took off 3 bases at V and 5 bases at J, with 20 bases between the two ends. The CDR3 contains 16 residues.

V gene TRBV19 combines with J gene TRBJ2-7; 8 bases agree with TRBD1. Germline V gene sequence: CDR1 LNHDA, CDR2 SQIVND (reference sequence). With V trimmed by 5 bases and J by 4 bases, 10 bases remained unmatched. The CDR3 totals 15 residues. The DNA for the CDR3 is TGTGCCAGTAGTCTCTATCAGGGGGCGTCGTACGAGCAGTACTTC. Amino acids: CASSLYQGASYEQYF.

The chain combines TRBV30 with TRBJ2-7; possibly TRBD1 or TRBD2 for D (6 bases each). Trimming removed 1 base from V and 4 bases from J, with 14 bases in between. Germline CDR1 and CDR2: GTSNPN and SVGIG (reference sequence). CDR3 length: 14 amino acids. Written as DNA, the CDR3 is TGTGCCTGGAGTGGACTAGTAGGGGGGTACGAGCAGTACTTC. It is translated as CAWSGLVGGYEQYF.

This clone was found many times. The gene calls are TRBV30 and TRBJ2-3; perhaps TRBD1 as D (6 bases). The CDR3 consists of 15 residues. Germline V CDR1 and CDR2: GTSNPN, SVGIG (reference sequence). Trimming removed 6 bases from V and 1 base from J, with 17 bases in between. The CDR3 DNA is TGTGCCTGTCACACTACAGGGCAAGGCACAGATACGCAGTATTTT. Translated: CACHTTGQGTDTQYF.

The rearrangement joins TRBV18 to TRBJ2-3; D gene ambiguous. The germline V gene encodes CDR1 KGHSH and CDR2 LQKENI. The CDR3 spans 15 residues. V was cut by 0 bases and J by 0 bases, with 7 bases left in between. The CDR3 DNA follows: TGTGCCAGCTCACCACCTACTTTGAGCACAGATACGCAGTATTTT. Residues: CASSPPTLSTDTQYF. Based on the CDR3 plus reference TRBV18 and TRBJ2-3, the full variable domain is NAGVMQNPRHLVRRRGQEARLRCSPMKGHSHVYWYRQLPEEGLKFMVYLQKENIIDESGMPKERFSAEFPKEGPSILRIQQVVRGDSAAYFCASSPPTLSTDTQYFGPGTRLTVL.

V gene TRBV30 combines with J gene TRBJ2-3; D is possibly TRBD1 (6 bases). The germline V gene has CDR1 GTSNPN and CDR2 SVGIG (reference sequence). There are 13 residues in the CDR3. V lost 5 bases and J 5 bases, leaving 14 bases between the germline ends. This chain's CDR3 is CAWGGHFQDTQYF. CDR3 DNA: TGTGCCTGGGGGGGACACTTTCAAGATACGCAGTATTTT.

In the case of this clone: A far larger clone is a single base away, which makes a read error likely. This chain links TRBV29-1 with TRBJ1-1, with a possible D match to TRBD1 (6 bases). V was pared by 3 bases and J by 4 bases, with 12 bases between. The CDR3 length is 13 residues. CDR1 SQVTM and CDR2 ANQGSEA come from the germline V gene. The chain's CDR3 is CSVDWQGSTEAFF. The CDR3 DNA sequence: TGCAGCGTTGATTGGCAGGGGTCCACTGAAGCTTTCTTT. Supplemented by reference TRBV29-1 and TRBJ1-1, the full variable domain reads SAVISQKPSRDICQRGTSLTIQCQVDSQVTMMFWYRQQPGQSLTLIATANQGSEATYESGFVIDKFPISRPNLTFSTLTVSNMSPEDSSIYLCSVDWQGSTEAFFGQGTRLTVV.

CDR3 in DNA: TGTGCCAGCAGCTGGGGACAGTTCTACGAGCAGTACTTC. It codes for CASSWGQFYEQYF. The chain combines TRBV5-4 with TRBJ2-7; 7 bases agree with TRBD1. The ends lost 3 bases at V and 3 bases at J; junction bases unmatched: 3. The CDR3 spans 13 residues. CDR1 is SGHNT and CDR2 is YYREEE in the germline V gene (reference sequence). Filled out from reference TRBV5-4 and TRBJ2-7, the complete variable domain reads ETGVTQSPTHLIKTRGQQVTLRCSSQSGHNTVSWYQQALGQGPQFIFQYYREEENGRGNFPPRFSGLQFPNYSSELNVNALELDDSALYLCASSWGQFYEQYFGPGTRLTVT.

This chain links TRBV5-1 with TRBJ2-1; D perhaps matches TRBD2 (6 bases). Germline V CDR1 and CDR2: SGHRS, YFSETQ. The CDR3 is 15 amino acids. V was pared by 4 bases and J by 8 bases, with 19 bases between. The CDR3 region has the DNA TGCGCCAGCAGCACCGGGACTTCTTTTGGGGATGAGCAGTTCTTC. Amino acid sequence: CASSTGTSFGDEQFF. The variable domain in full, completed from reference TRBV5-1 and TRBJ2-1, reads KAGVTQTPRYLIKTRGQQVTLSCSPISGHRSVSWYQQTPGQGLQFLFEYFSETQRNKGNFPGRFSGRQFSNSRSEMNVSTLELGDSALYLCASSTGTSFGDEQFFGPGTRLTVL.

In the case of this clone: Other DNA sequences in this specimen translate into the identical CDR3. This chain joins TRBV28 and TRBJ1-1; 9 positions match TRBD1. CDR1 MDHEN and CDR2 SYDVKM come from the germline V gene. This CDR3 has 14 amino acids. Trimming removed 5 bases from V and 3 bases from J; junction bases left unmatched: 4. The CDR3 reads CASSPTGGDTEAFF. The CDR3 coding sequence is TGTGCCAGCAGTCCTACAGGGGGCGACACTGAAGCTTTCTTT. Full variable domain (missing parts from reference TRBV28 and TRBJ1-1): DVKVTQSSRYLVKRTGEKVFLECVQDMDHENMFWYRQDPGLGLRLIYFSYDVKMKEKGDIPEGYSVSREKKERFSLILESASTNQTSMYLCASSPTGGDTEAFFGQGTRLTVV.

Written as DNA, the CDR3 is TGTGCCAGCAGCCAAGTAGCGGGACAGGAAAACACTGAAGCTTTCTTT. Translation gives CASSQVAGQENTEAFF. This chain links TRBV4-2 with TRBJ1-1; 8 nucleotides line up with TRBD1. The CDR3 covers 16 residues. The V gene end was trimmed by 1 base and the J gene end by 2 bases; junction bases not matched to a gene: 6. CDR1 and CDR2 (germline): LGHNA, YNFKEQ.

This chain uses TRBV28 with TRBJ2-7; 8 nucleotides line up with TRBD2. The CDR3 loop spans 13 amino acids. The J segment lost 5 bases and the V segment lost 7 bases, leaving 7 bases of the junction unmatched. Per germline, CDR1 MDHEN and CDR2 SYDVKM. CDR3 sequence reads: CASTQIAGHEQYF. CDR3 DNA sequence: TGTGCCAGCACCCAAATAGCGGGGCACGAGCAGTACTTC.

This chain's CDR3 is CASSKMMEETQYF. CDR3 coding DNA: TGTGCCAGCAGCAAAATGATGGAGGAGACCCAGTACTTC. The genes are TRBV21-1 and TRBJ2-5; TRBD2, the table's D call, was not compared with the DNA. TRBV21-1 constitutes a pseudogene. The length of the CDR3 is 13 residues.

The sample holds many counts of this clone. Other DNA sequences from this sample encode an identical CDR3 as well. The chain employs TRBV5-6 and TRBJ1-4; D is uncertain. The germline CDR1 and CDR2 sequences are SGHDT and YYEEEE. Trimming removed 4 bases from V and 7 bases from J, with 11 bases in between. The CDR3 consists of 13 residues. CDR3 region: CASSQEGFEKLFF. The CDR3 nucleotides read TGTGCCAGCAGCCAGGAGGGATTTGAAAAACTGTTTTTT.

V usage is TRBV7-9 and J usage is TRBJ2-5; 12 positions match TRBD2. CDR3 length: 16 residues. Germline lookup yields CDR1 SEHNR and CDR2 FQNEAQ (reference sequence). With 0 bases clipped from V and 4 bases from J, the junction kept 3 bases outside the gene matches. The CDR3 is CASSLATGLAGETQYF. CDR3 coding DNA: TGTGCCAGCAGCTTAGCGACGGGACTAGCGGGAGAGACCCAGTACTTC.

To note about this clone: Other DNA sequences in this specimen translate into the identical CDR3. The chain links TRBV28 to TRBJ2-7, with 8 nucleotides matching TRBD1. The CDR3 totals 14 residues. The germline gives CDR1 MDHEN, CDR2 SYDVKM. Trimming removed 6 bases from V and 3 bases from J; junction bases left unmatched: 7. CDR3 residues: CASSSGQGIYEQYF. The CDR3 DNA reads as TGTGCCAGCAGCTCAGGACAGGGCATCTACGAGCAGTACTTC.

The chain recombines TRBV11-2 with TRBJ2-1, with D perhaps TRBD2 (5 bases). The germline V gene encodes CDR1 SGHAT and CDR2 FQNNGV. This CDR3 is built from 18 residues. V lost 5 bases to trimming and J lost 0 bases, with 20 bases between them. CDR3 coding DNA: TGTGCCAGCAGCAAGTGGAGGAGGCAGACGAGCTCCTACAATGAGCAGTTCTTC. It translates to CASSKWRRQTSSYNEQFF.

The chain is built from TRBV12-5 and TRBJ2-1; D is unclear. Trimming stripped 6 bases from V and 5 bases from J, with 5 bases between. Germline loops: CDR1 LGHNT, CDR2 FRNRAP. This CDR3 is built from 11 residues. CDR3 in amino acids: CASGTHNEQFF. DNA of the CDR3: TGTGCTAGTGGGACCCACAATGAGCAGTTCTTC. Combining the CDR3 with reference TRBV12-5 and TRBJ2-1 gives the whole variable domain DARVTQTPRHKVTEMGQEVTMRCQPILGHNTVFWYRQTMMQGLELLAYFRNRAPLDDSGMPKDRFSAEMPDATLATLKIQPSEPRDSAVYFCASGTHNEQFFGPGTRLTVL.

This clone was seen more than once but under ten times. Here the CDR3 reads CASTRTGFDEQFF. As DNA, the CDR3 is TGTGCCAGCACACGGACAGGGTTCGATGAGCAGTTCTTC. The rearrangement links TRBV9 to TRBJ2-1; 8 bases are shared with TRBD1. This CDR3 is built from 13 residues. Germline V CDR1 and CDR2: SGDLS, YYNGEE. The junction had 7 bases not matched to a gene; V was cut back by 6 bases and J by 8 bases. The full variable domain, completed using reference TRBV9 and TRBJ2-1, is DSGVTQTPKHLITATGQRVTLRCSPRSGDLSVYWYQQSLDQGLQFLIQYYNGEERAKGNILERFSAQQFPDLHSELNLSSLELGDSALYFCASTRTGFDEQFFGPGTRLTVL.

This chain joins TRBV5-1 and TRBJ2-7; TRBD2 matches 10 bases. J lost 2 bases, V lost 4 bases, and 6 bases had no gene match. Germline CDR1 reads SGHRS; CDR2 reads YFSETQ. CDR3 length equals 15 residues. The CDR3 here is CASSGSSGRPYEQYF. CDR3 coding DNA: TGCGCCAGCAGCGGCTCTAGCGGGAGACCCTACGAGCAGTACTTC.